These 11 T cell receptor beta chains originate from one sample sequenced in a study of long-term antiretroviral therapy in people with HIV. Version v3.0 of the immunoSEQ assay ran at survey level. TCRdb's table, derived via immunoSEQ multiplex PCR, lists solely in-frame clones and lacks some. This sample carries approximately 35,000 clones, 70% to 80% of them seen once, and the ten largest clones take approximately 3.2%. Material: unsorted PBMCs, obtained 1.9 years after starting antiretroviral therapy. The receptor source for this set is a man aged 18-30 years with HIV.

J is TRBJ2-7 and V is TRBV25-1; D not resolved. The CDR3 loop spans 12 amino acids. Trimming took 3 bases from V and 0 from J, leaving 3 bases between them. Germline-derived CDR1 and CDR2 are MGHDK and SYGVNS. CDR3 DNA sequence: TGTGCCAGCAGTGACGGCTCCTACGAGCAGTACGTC. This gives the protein CASSDGSYEQYV.

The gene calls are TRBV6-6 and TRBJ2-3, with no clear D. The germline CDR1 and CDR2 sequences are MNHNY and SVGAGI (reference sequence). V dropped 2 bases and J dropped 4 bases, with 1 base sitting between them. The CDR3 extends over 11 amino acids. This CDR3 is CASSYPDTQYF. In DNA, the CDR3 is TGTGCCAGCAGTTACCCAGATACGCAGTATTTT.

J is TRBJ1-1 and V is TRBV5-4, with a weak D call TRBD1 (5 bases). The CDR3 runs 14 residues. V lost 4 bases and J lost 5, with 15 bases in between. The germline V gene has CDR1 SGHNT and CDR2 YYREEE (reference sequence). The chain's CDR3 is CASSPTREETEAFF. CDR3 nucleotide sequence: TGTGCCAGCAGCCCTACCAGGGAGGAAACTGAAGCTTTCTTT.

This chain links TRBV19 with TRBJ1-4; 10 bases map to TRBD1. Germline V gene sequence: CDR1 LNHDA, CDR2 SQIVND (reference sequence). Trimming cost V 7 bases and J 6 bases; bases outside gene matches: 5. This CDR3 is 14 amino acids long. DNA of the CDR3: TGTGCCAGTATCTCCGGGACAGGGGATGAAAAACTGTTTTTT. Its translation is CASISGTGDEKLFF.

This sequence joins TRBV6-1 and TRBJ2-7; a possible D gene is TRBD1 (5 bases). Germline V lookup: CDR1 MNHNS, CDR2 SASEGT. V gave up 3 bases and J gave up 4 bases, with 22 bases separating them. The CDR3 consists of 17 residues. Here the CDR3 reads CASSDKFIAGIQYEQYF. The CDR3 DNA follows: TGTGCCAGCAGTGACAAATTTATTGCAGGGATTCAATACGAGCAGTACTTC.

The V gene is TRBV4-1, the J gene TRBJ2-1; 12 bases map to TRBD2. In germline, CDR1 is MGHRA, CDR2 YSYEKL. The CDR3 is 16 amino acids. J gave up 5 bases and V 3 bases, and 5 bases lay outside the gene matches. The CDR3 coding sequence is TGCGCCAGCAGCCACCCTGGACTAGCGGGGCACAATGAGCAGTTCTTC. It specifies CASSHPGLAGHNEQFF.

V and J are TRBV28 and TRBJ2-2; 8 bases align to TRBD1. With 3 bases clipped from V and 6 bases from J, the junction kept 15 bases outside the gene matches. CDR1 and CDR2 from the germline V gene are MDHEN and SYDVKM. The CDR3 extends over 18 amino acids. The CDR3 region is CASSLQGATRVVPGELFF. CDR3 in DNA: TGTGCCAGCAGTTTGCAGGGGGCAACCAGGGTGGTCCCCGGGGAGCTGTTTTTT.

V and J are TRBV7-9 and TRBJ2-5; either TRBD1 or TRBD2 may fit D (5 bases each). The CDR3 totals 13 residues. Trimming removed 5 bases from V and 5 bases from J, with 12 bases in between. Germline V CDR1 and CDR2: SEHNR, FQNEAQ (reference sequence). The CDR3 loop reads CASSIRGRETQYF. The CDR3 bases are TGTGCCAGCAGCATAAGGGGACGCGAGACCCAGTACTTC.

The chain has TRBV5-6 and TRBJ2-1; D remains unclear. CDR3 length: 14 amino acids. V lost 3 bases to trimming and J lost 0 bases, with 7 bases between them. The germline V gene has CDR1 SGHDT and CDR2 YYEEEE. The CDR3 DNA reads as TGTGCCAGCAGCTCCAGGTTCTCCTACAATGAGCAGTTCTTC. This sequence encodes CASSSRFSYNEQFF.

CDR3 residues: CASSPENPPLHF. For the CDR3, the DNA is TGTGCCAGCAGCCCTGAAAATCCACCCCTCCACTTT. V usage is TRBV7-9 and J usage is TRBJ1-6; D uncertain. V lost 5 bases and J 11 bases, leaving 10 bases between the germline ends. This CDR3 has 12 residues. CDR1 is SEHNR, CDR2 FQNEAQ, per germline (reference sequence).

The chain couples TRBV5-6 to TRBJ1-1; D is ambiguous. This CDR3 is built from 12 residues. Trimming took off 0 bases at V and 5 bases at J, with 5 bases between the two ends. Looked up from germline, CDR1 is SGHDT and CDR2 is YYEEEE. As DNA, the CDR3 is TGTGCCAGCAGCTTGGTGGGGACTGAAGCTTTCTTT. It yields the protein CASSLVGTEAFF.